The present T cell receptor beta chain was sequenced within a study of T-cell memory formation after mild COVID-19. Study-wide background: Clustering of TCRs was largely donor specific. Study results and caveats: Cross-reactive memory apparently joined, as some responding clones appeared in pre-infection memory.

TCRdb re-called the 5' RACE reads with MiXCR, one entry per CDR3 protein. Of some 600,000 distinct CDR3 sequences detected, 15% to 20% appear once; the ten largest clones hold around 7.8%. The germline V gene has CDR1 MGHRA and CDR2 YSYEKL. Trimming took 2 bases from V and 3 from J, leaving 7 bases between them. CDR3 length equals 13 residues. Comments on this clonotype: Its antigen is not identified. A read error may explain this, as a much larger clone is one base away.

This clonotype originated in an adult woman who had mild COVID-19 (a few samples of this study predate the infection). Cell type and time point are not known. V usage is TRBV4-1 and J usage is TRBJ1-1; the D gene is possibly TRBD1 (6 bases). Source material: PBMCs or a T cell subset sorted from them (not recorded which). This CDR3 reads CASSQTGYTEAFF. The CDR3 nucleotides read TGCGCCAGCAGCCAAACAGGGTACACTGAAGCTTTCTTT.